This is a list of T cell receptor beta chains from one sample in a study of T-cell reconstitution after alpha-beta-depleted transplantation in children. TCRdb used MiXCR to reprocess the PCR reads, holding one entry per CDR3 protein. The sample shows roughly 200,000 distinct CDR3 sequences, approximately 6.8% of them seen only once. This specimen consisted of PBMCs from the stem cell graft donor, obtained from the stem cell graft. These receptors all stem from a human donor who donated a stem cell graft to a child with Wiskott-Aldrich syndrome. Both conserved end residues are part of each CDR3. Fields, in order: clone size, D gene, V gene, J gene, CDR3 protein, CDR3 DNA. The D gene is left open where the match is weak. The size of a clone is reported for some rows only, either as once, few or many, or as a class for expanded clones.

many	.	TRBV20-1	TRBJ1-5	CSALYRTALSNQPQHF	TGCAGTGCCTTATACCGGACAGCGCTTAGCAATCAGCCCCAGCATTTT
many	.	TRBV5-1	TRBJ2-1	CASSGRLDNEQFF	TGCGCCAGCAGCGGAAGACTGGACAATGAGCAGTTCTTC
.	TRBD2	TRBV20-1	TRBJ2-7	CSADRLAGELYEQYF	TGCAGTGCTGACAGACTAGCGGGAGAGCTCTACGAGCAGTACTTC
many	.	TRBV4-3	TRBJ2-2	CASSQDDSNTGELFF	TGCGCCAGCAGCCAAGATGACAGCAACACCGGGGAGCTGTTTTTT
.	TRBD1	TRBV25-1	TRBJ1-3	CASQGGNTIYF	TGTGCCTCACAGGGGGGAAACACCATATATTTT
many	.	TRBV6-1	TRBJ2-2	CASSLDLRVAGELFF	TGTGCCAGCAGCCTGGATCTTAGGGTAGCCGGGGAGCTGTTTTTT
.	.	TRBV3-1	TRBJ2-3	CASSQEVVDTQYF	TGTGCCAGCAGCCAAGAGGTAGTAGATACGCAGTATTTT
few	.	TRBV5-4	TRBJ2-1	CASSLPAGEQFF	TGTGCCAGCAGCTTGCCGGCTGGTGAGCAGTTCTTC
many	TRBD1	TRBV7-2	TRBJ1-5	CASSLGPGGVQPQHF	TGTGCCAGCAGCTTAGGACCAGGGGGCGTTCAGCCCCAGCATTTT
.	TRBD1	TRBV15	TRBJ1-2	CATSRDKGRGNGYTF	TGTGCCACCAGCAGAGATAAGGGCAGGGGGAATGGCTACACCTTC
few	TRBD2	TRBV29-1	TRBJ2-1	CSVEGGGVPDDEQFF	TGCAGCGTTGAGGGGGGGGGGGTTCCAGATGATGAGCAGTTCTTC
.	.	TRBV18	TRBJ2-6	CASSPNTGPGANVLTF	TGTGCCAGCTCACCAAACACAGGACCTGGGGCCAACGTCCTGACTTTC
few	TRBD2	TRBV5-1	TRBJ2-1	CASSFPTSGRANSEQFF	TGCGCCAGCAGCTTCCCTACTAGCGGGAGGGCCAATAGTGAGCAGTTCTTC
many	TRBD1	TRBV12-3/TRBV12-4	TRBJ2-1	CASSLARTGSYNEQFF	TGTGCCAGCAGTCTCGCGCGGACAGGGTCGTACAATGAGCAGTTCTTC
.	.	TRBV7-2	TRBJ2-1	CASRQTSYNEQFF	TGTGCCAGCAGACAAACCTCCTACAATGAGCAGTTCTTC
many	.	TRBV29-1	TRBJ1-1	CSVVKTGAFF	TGCAGCGTTGTAAAAACGGGAGCTTTCTTT
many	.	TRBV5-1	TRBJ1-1	CASSFAGGSNTEAFF	TGCGCCAGCAGCTTCGCTGGGGGGTCCAACACTGAAGCTTTCTTT
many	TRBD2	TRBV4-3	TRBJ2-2	CASSQDLGLAGERTGELFF	TGCGCCAGCAGCCAAGATTTAGGACTAGCGGGAGAACGCACCGGGGAGCTGTTTTTT
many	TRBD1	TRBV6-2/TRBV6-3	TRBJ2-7	CASSSWTGSYEQYF	TGTGCCAGCAGTTCTTGGACAGGAAGCTACGAGCAGTACTTC
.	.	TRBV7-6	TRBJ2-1	CASSFSRSNNEQFF	TGTGCCAGCAGCTTTAGTCGGTCAAACAATGAGCAGTTCTTC
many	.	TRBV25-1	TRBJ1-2	CASSELGRDFGYTF	TGTGCCAGCAGTGAATTGGGGAGGGACTTTGGCTACACCTTC
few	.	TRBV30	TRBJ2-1	CAWSVLAHEQFF	TGTGCCTGGAGTGTGCTAGCCCATGAGCAGTTCTTC
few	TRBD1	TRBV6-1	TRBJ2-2	CASRGQGAAGELFF	TGTGCCAGCAGAGGACAGGGGGCAGCCGGGGAGCTGTTTTTT
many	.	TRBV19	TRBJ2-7	CASSITGTSYEQYF	TGTGCCAGTAGTATCACCGGAACCTCCTACGAGCAGTACTTC
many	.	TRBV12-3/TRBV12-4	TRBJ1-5	CASSPGLTNQPQHF	TGTGCCAGCAGTCCAGGGTTGACCAATCAGCCCCAGCATTTT